This T cell receptor (beta chain) originates from a study of T cell repertoires in cytomegalovirus infection. Each CDR3 protein is one row after TCRdb ran MiXCR on the reads. In the table there are 86,000 or so distinct CDR3 sequences, more than 20% of which are singletons. As to this clonotype: Antigen: not known.

The CDR3 is 15 residues long. V was pared by 4 bases and J by 2 bases, with 13 bases between. Germline CDR1 and CDR2: LGHNA and YSLEER. This sequence joins TRBV4-3 and TRBJ2-3; weak D call: TRBD2 (5 bases). This specimen was CD8+ T cells from cultured PBMCs, taken from culture after CMV antigen stimulation. The source is a human donor in good health (CMV status not recorded). Some clones in this sample may be carry-over from other donors' samples. The CDR3 region is CASSPPWEHTDTQYF. The CDR3 coding sequence is TGCGCCAGCAGCCCCCCCTGGGAGCACACAGATACGCAGTATTTT.